This T cell receptor (beta chain) was recovered during a study of blood T cell repertoires in COVID-19. Looking at the study overall: Researchers got acute and convalescent COVID-19 samples from the United States, Italy and Spain. From T cells, B-cell-depleted T cells, or PBMCs came the material, which was cDNA or gDNA.

Some clones are missing from TCRdb's copy, which holds only in-frame ones; the method was immunoSEQ multiplex PCR. The repertoire has around 180,000 clones, 70% to 90% of them found once; the top ten carry 6.5% to 7.5%. The junction had 7 bases not matched to a gene; V was cut back by 5 bases and J by 4 bases. Germline CDR1 and CDR2: LGHDT and YNNKEL (reference sequence). The CDR3 runs 15 residues. The chain links TRBV3-1 (or the pseudogene TRBV3-2) to TRBJ1-4; 7 bases are a match to TRBD1. The sequenced sample was peripheral blood. This clonotype originated in an elderly man with COVID-19, enrolled during active disease. The CDR3 nucleotides are TGTGCCAGCAGCGATCCAGGGGGAGGTAATGAAAAACTGTTTTTT. It yields the protein CASSDPGGGNEKLFF.